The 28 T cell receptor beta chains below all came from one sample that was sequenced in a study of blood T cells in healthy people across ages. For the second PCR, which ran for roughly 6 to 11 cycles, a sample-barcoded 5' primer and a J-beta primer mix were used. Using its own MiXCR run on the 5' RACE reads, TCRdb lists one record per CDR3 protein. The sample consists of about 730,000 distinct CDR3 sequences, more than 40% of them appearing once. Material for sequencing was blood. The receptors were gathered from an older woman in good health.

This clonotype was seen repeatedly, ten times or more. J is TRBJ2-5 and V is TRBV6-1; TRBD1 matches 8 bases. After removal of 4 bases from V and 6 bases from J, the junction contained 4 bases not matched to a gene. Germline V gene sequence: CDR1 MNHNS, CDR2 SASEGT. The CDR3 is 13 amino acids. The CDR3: CASSVDRAKTQYF. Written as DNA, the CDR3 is TGTGCCAGCAGTGTGGACAGGGCAAAGACCCAGTACTTC.

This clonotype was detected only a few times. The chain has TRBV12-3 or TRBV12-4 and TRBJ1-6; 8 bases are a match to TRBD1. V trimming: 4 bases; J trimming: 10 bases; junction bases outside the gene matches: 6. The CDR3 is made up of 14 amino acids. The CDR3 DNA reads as TGTGCCAGCAGTTCGACAGGGGCTGAGTCACCCCTCCACTTT. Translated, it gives CASSSTGAESPLHF.

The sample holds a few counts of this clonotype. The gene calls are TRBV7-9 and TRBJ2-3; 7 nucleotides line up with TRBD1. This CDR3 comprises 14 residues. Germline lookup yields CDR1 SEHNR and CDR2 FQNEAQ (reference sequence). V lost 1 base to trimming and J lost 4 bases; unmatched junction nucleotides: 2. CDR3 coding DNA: TGTGCCAGCAGCTTAGAGACAGGGTCAGATACGCAGTATTTT. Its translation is CASSLETGSDTQYF. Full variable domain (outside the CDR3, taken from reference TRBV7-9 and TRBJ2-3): DTGVSQNPRHKITKRGQNVTFRCDPISEHNRLYWYRQTLGQGPEFLTYFQNEAQLEKSRLLSDRFSAERPKGSFSTLEIQRTEQGDSAMYLCASSLETGSDTQYFGPGTRLTVL.

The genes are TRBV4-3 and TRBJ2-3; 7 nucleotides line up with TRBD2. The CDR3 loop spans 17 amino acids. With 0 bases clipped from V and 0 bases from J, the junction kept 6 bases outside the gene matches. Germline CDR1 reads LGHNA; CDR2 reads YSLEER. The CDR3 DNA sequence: TGCGCCAGCAGCCAAGATCGGGGGGACCCCAGCACAGATACGCAGTATTTT. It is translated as CASSQDRGDPSTDTQYF.

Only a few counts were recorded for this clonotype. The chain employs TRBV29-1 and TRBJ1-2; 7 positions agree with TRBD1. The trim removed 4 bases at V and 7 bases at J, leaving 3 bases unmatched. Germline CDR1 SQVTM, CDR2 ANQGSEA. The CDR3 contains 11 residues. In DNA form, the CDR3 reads TGCAGCGTTGTTGGGGACAGTGGCTACACCTTC. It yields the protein CSVVGDSGYTF.

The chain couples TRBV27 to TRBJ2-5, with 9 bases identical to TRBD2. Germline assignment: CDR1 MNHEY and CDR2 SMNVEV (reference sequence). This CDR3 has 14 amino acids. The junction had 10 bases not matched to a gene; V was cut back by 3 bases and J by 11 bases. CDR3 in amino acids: CASSLIPAGGEQYF. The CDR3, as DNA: TGTGCCAGCAGTTTGATCCCAGCGGGAGGTGAGCAGTACTTC.

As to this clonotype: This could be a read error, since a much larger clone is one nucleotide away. CDR3 DNA sequence: TGTGCCACCAGCATAAGACTAGCGGGAGAAGAGACCCAGTACTTC. Its protein product is CATSIRLAGEETQYF. This chain connects TRBV15 to TRBJ2-7; 12 nucleotides agree with TRBD2. With the DNA end fitting TRBJ2-5 better, the J assignment may be wrong. Germline V CDR1 and CDR2: LNHNV, YYDKDF (reference sequence). The CDR3 sequence is 15 residues long.

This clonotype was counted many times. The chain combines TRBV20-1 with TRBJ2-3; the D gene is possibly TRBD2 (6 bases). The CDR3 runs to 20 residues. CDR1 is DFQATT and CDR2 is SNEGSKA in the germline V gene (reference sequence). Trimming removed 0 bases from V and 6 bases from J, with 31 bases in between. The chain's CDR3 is CSARDLRMVTGEPVKDTQYF. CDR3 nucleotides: TGCAGTGCTAGAGATCTAAGGATGGTGACGGGGGAACCAGTCAAGGATACGCAGTATTTT.

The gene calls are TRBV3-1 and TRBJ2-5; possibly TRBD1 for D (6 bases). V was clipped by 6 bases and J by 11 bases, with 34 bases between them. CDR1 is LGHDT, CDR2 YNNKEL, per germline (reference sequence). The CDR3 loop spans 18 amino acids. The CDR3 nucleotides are TGTGCCAGCAGATCAAACGGGCCCTCAGGGGCCACCTACAATGAGCAGTACTTC. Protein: CASRSNGPSGATYNEQYF.

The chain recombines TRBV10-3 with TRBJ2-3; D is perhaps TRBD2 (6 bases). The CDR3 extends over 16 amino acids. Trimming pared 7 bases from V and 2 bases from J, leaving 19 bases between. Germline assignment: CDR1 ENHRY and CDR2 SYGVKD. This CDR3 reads CAINGGDGGTTDTQYF. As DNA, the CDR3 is TGTGCCATCAACGGCGGGGACGGGGGAACCACAGATACGCAGTATTTT.

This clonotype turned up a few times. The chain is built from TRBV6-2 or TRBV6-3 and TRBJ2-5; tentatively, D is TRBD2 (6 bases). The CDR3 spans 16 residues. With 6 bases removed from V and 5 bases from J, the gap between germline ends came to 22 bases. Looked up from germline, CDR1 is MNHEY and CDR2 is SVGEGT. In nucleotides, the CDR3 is TGTGCCAGCAGGCTACCCGGGAGCGGAGGGAGGGAGACCCAGTACTTC. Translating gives CASRLPGSGGRETQYF.

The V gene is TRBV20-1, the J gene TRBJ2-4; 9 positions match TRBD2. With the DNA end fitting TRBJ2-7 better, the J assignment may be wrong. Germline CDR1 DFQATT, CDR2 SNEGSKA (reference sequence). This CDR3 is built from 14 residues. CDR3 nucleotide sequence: TGCAGTGCTAGAGACAGCGGGGGGATGTACGAGCAGTACTTC. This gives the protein CSARDSGGMYEQYF.

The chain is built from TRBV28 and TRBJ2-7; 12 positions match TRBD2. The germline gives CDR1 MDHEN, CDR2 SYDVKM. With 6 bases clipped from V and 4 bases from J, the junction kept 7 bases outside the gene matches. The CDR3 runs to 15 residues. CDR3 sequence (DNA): TGTGCCAGCAGCTCCTGGACTAGCGGGATGTACGAGCAGTACTTC. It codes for CASSSWTSGMYEQYF.

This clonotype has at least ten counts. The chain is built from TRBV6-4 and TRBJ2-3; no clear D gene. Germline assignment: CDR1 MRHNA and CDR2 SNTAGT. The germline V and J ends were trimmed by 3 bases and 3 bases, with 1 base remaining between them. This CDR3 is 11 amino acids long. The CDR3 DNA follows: TGTGCCAGCAGTGATACAGATACGCAGTATTTT. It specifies CASSDTDTQYF.

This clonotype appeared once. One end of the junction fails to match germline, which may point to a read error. CDR3 DNA: TGTGCCAGCAGCTCTTTTGGCCGGGACTTACAAGGGACCCAGTACTTC. The encoded protein is CASSSFGRDLQGTQYF. This chain connects TRBV11-3 to TRBJ2-5, with D perhaps TRBD2 (6 bases). Germline V lookup: CDR1 SGHNT, CDR2 YENEEA. This CDR3 is built from 16 residues.

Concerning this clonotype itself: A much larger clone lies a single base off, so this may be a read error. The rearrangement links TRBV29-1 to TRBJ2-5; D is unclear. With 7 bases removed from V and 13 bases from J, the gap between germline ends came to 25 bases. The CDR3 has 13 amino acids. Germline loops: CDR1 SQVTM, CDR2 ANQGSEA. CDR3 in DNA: TGCAGCGGGACCGGGTACCCGATAAACATTCGGTACTTC. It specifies CSGTGYPINIRYF.

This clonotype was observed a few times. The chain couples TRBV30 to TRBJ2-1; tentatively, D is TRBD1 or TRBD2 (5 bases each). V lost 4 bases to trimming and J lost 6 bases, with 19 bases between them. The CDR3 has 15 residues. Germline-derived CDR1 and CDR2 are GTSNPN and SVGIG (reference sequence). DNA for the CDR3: TGTGCCTGGACCTGGGGTGAGGGGTACCCCAATGAGCAGTTCTTC. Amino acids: CAWTWGEGYPNEQFF. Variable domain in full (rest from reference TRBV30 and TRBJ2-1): SQTIHQWPATLVQPVGSPLSLECTVEGTSNPNLYWYRQAAGRGLQLLFYSVGIGQISSEVPQNLSASRPQDRQFILSSKKLLLSDSGFYLCAWTWGEGYPNEQFFGPGTRLTVL.

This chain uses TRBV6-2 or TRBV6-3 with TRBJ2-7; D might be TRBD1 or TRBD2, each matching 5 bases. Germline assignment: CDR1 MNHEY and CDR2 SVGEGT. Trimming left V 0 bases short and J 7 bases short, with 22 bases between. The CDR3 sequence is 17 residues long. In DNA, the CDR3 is TGTGCCAGCAGTTACTCGATGGGCCAGGGAGTCTACAATGAGCAGTACTTC. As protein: CASSYSMGQGVYNEQYF.

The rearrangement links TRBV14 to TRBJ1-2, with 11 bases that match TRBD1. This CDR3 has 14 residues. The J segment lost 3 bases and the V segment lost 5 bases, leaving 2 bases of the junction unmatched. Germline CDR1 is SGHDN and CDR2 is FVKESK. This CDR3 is CASSWTGGYYGYTF. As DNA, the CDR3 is TGTGCCAGCAGCTGGACAGGGGGCTACTATGGCTACACCTTC. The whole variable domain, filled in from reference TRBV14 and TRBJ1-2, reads EAGVTQFPSHSVIEKGQTVTLRCDPISGHDNLYWYRRVMGKEIKFLLHFVKESKQDESGMPNNRFLAERTGGTYSTLKVQPAELEDSGVYFCASSWTGGYYGYTFGSGTRLTVV.

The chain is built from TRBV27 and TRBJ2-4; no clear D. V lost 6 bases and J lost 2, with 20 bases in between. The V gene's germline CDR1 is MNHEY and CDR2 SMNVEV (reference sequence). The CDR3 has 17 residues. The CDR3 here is CASSLPPYYLTKNIQYF. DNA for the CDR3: TGTGCCAGCAGCTTACCCCCCTATTACCTAACCAAAAACATTCAGTACTTC.

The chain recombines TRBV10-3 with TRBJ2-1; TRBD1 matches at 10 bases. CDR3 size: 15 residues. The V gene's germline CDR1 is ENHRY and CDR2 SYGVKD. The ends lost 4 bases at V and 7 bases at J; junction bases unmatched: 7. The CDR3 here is CAISGIGTGDNEQFF. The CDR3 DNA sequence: TGTGCCATCAGTGGGATCGGGACAGGGGATAATGAGCAGTTCTTC.

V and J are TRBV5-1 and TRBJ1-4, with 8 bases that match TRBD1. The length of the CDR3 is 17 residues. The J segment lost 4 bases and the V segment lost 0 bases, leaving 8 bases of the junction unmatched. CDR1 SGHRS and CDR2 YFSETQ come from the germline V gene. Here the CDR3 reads CASSLVTGTGINEKLFF. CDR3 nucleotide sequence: TGCGCCAGCAGCTTGGTGACCGGGACAGGAATTAATGAAAAACTGTTTTTT.

This chain's CDR3 is CASSVSPVTGGQEQYF. The DNA of the CDR3 is TGTGCCAGCAGCGTAAGTCCGGTTACAGGGGGGCAGGAGCAGTACTTC. The chain carries TRBV9 and TRBJ2-1, with 8 bases fitting TRBD1. The better agreement between TRBJ2-7 and the DNA end casts doubt on the J call. CDR1 and CDR2 (germline): SGDLS, YYNGEE. The CDR3 has 16 residues.

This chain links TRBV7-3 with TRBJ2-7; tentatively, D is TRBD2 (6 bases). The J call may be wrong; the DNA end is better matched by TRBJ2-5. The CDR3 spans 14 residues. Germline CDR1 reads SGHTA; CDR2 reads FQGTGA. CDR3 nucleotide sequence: TGTGCCAGCAGCTCCCCGGGGACTGGTGAGACCCAGTACTTC. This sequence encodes CASSSPGTGETQYF.

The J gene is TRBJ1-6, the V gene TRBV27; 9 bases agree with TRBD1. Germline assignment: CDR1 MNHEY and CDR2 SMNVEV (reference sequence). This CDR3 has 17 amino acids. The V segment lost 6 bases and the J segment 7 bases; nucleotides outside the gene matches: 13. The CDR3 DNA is TGTGCCAGCAGACTACGTCCTGGGACAGGGACCAATTCACCCCTCCACTTT. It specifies CASRLRPGTGTNSPLHF.

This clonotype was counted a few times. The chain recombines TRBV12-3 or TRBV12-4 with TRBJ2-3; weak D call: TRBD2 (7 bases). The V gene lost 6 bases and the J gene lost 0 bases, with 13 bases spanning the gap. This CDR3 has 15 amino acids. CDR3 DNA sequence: TGTGCCAGCAGAGAACGGGGGGCTAGCACAGATACGCAGTATTTT. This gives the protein CASRERGASTDTQYF.

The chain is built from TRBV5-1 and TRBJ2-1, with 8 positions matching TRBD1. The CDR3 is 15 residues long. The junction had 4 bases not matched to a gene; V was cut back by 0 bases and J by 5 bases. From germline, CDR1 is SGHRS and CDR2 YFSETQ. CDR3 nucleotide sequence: TGCGCCAGCAGCTTGGAACGGGGACAGGACAATGAGCAGTTCTTC. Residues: CASSLERGQDNEQFF. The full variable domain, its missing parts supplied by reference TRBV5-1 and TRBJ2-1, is KAGVTQTPRYLIKTRGQQVTLSCSPISGHRSVSWYQQTPGQGLQFLFEYFSETQRNKGNFPGRFSGRQFSNSRSEMNVSTLELGDSALYLCASSLERGQDNEQFFGPGTRLTVL.

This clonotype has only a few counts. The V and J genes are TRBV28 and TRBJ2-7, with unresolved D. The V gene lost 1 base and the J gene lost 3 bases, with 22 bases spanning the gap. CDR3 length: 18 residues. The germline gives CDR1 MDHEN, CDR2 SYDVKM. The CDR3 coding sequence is TGTGCCAGCAGTTTATCGGGCGTGTGGGAACAGTGGGGCTACGAGCAGTACTTC. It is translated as CASSLSGVWEQWGYEQYF.